This T cell receptor (beta chain) was observed in a study of cytomegalovirus exposure and HLA in healthy donors. Points from the study as a whole: The authors later found TCR association rates varying by HLA locus, with DRB1 most and HLA-C fewest.

In regard to this clone: Its specificity is not known.

V was clipped by 3 bases and J by 5 bases; unmatched bases: 9. The CDR3 has 16 amino acids. Germline CDR1 and CDR2: MGHRA and YSYEKL. It was with 60 Vbeta and 13 Jbeta primers that the PCR ran. TCRdb's table, derived via immunoSEQ multiplex PCR, lists solely in-frame clones and lacks some. Found here are around 100,000 clones, 70% to 90% of them singletons; the top ten hold around 5.6%. This chain uses TRBV4-1 with TRBJ2-5, with 10 positions matching TRBD1. The source of this sequence is a woman younger than 35 in good health and CMV-seropositive. The specimen sequenced was PBMCs. CDR3 in DNA: TGCGCCAGCAGCCAGGAGCGACAGGGGGCGCTGGAGACCCAGTACTTC. Translation: CASSQERQGALETQYF.